One T cell receptor (beta chain) is described in this entry. Its antigen is unknown. With a much larger clone just one base away, this may be a read error. The germline V gene has CDR1 SQVTM and CDR2 ANQGSEA. The V and J ends lost 7 bases and 8 bases respectively, with 14 bases between them. CDR3 size: 11 residues. These data come from a study of blood T cells in healthy people across ages. It was with a sample-barcoded 5' primer and a J-beta primer mix that a second PCR of about 6 to 12 cycles was run. TCRdb processed the 5' RACE reads anew with MiXCR; each CDR3 protein has one entry. The sample lists some 940,000 distinct CDR3 sequences; around 29% were seen once. General study results and limits: More naive CD4+ cells and higher diversity were found in long-lived than in aged donors.

The same sample was also used in a study of T cells of mothers and their children. That publication notes: Maternal samples each gave over 9 million TCR beta CDR3 reads, and child samples approximately 3 million each. Slightly higher overlap, not significant, was seen in related mother-child pairs than in unrelated pairs.

The receptor was derived from a woman aged 40 to 50 in good health. The sample taken for sequencing was blood. The chain links TRBV29-1 to TRBJ1-2; D uncertain. CDR3 in amino acids: CSGSGDRGYTF. CDR3 nucleotides: TGCAGCGGGTCTGGGGATAGGGGCTACACCTTC.